Reported below is one T cell receptor (beta chain). Its antigen is still unknown. The PCR made use of 60 Vbeta and 13 Jbeta primers. TCRdb's copy holds only in-frame clones and misses some; the assay was immunoSEQ multiplex PCR. Of about 200,000 clones listed, roughly 80% are singletons. The sample belongs to a study of cytomegalovirus exposure and HLA in healthy donors. Study details: An earlier analysis found 95 million to 140 million unique TCR beta sequences from around 180 million T cells. Regarding the study as a whole: One variant, a missense change in DCLRE1C, was linked in a later analysis to TCR beta V- and J-gene trimming. Researchers left out some V segments, among them TRBV6-2 and TRBV6-3, as indistinguishable. Rarity marked most TCR sequences, yet some public TCRs occurred in many donors.

Germline CDR1 MNHEY, CDR2 SVGAGI. The CDR3 extends over 12 amino acids. V was trimmed by 4 bases and J by 6 bases, leaving 6 bases between them. The clonotype was recovered from a woman aged 40-49 years in good health and CMV-seronegative. The chain recombines TRBV6-5 with TRBJ1-4; no reliable D call. Sequencing input: PBMCs. CDR3 residues: CASSSVDEKLFF. CDR3 bases: TGTGCCAGCAGTTCGGTGGATGAAAAACTGTTTTTT.